Following are 17 T cell receptor beta chains from one sample sequenced in a study of vaccination and CD4 T cells after COVID-19. At the Johns Hopkins FTIC core, DNA taken from cultured CD4+ T cells was sequenced by way of the Oncomine TCR Beta short-read assay. From the PCR reads, TCRdb called clonotypes with MiXCR, one entry per CDR3 protein. The table records more than 10,000 distinct CDR3 sequences, around half of them present only once. These receptors have no identified antigens. Treatment given: approximately 9-day PBMC culture with coronavirus spike peptide pools or control peptides (ViraFEST assay). Specimen: cultured CD4+ T cells from blood, collected after SARS-CoV-2 vaccination. Every receptor here comes from a human donor with COVID-19.

The rearrangement uses TRBV6-1 and TRBJ2-5; TRBD1 matches at 8 bases. Germline V lookup: CDR1 MNHNS, CDR2 SASEGT. The CDR3 runs to 16 residues. V shed 5 bases, J shed 2 bases, and the junction held 10 bases outside the gene matches. The CDR3 sequence: CASSSGQGRKQETQYF. The CDR3 nucleotides read TGTGCCAGCAGTAGTGGACAGGGTAGAAAGCAAGAGACCCAGTACTTC.

The rearrangement joins TRBV5-1 to TRBJ2-2; D is perhaps TRBD1 (6 bases). Looked up from germline, CDR1 is SGHRS and CDR2 is YFSETQ. This CDR3 comprises 14 residues. Trimming cost V 2 bases and J 8 bases, with 13 bases left between them. CDR3 nucleotides: TGCGCCAGCAGCTTACGCCACGGACAGGGGGAGCTGTTTTTT. It specifies CASSLRHGQGELFF.

The J gene is TRBJ2-5, the V gene TRBV11-2; the match to TRBD1 covers 8 bases. The germline gives CDR1 SGHAT, CDR2 FQNNGV. The CDR3 loop spans 18 amino acids. The V segment lost 2 bases and the J segment 1 base; nucleotides outside the gene matches: 12. As DNA, the CDR3 is TGTGCCAGCAGCTTACTTCTCTCGACAGGGGCAGCCCAAGAGACCCAGTACTTC. Translating it yields CASSLLLSTGAAQETQYF.

The chain carries TRBV18 and TRBJ2-5; D gene unclear. Germline CDR1 KGHSH, CDR2 LQKENI. Between the trimmed V and J ends, which lost 3 bases and 2 bases, there was a span of 13 bases. The CDR3 has 15 amino acids. CDR3 sequence reads: CASSPMSGLQETQYF. CDR3 DNA sequence: TGTGCCAGCTCACCTATGTCTGGGCTACAAGAGACCCAGTACTTC.

The V and J genes are TRBV11-3 and TRBJ1-3, with TRBD1 identical over 8 bases. Unmatched junction bases numbered 6, after V lost 4 bases and J lost 4 bases. The CDR3 consists of 15 residues. The V gene's germline CDR1 is SGHNT and CDR2 YENEEA. For the CDR3, the DNA is TGTGCCAGCAGCTCTGGACAGGGCTGGGGAAACACCATATATTTT. This codes for CASSSGQGWGNTIYF.

Only one count was recorded for this clonotype. The V and J genes are TRBV27 and TRBJ2-1, with 9 bases fitting TRBD2. CDR1 MNHEY and CDR2 SMNVEV come from the germline V gene (reference sequence). This CDR3 comprises 14 residues. Losses at the gene ends were 6 bases for V and 8 bases for J; bases not matched to a gene: 8. CDR3 coding DNA: TGTGCCAGCAGGCCGTCTAGCGGGGACTATGAGCAGTTCTTC. Its translation is CASRPSSGDYEQFF.

A single count supports this clonotype. V and J are TRBV20-1 and TRBJ2-1, with 7 positions matching TRBD2. From germline, CDR1 is DFQATT and CDR2 SNEGSKA (reference sequence). Germline trimming cut 3 bases from V and 4 bases from J; bases unmatched to any gene: 3. The CDR3 has 13 amino acids. The CDR3 nucleotides read TGCAGTGCTAGCGGGGGGAAATACAATGAGCAGTTCTTC. It is translated as CSASGGKYNEQFF.

The rearrangement joins TRBV7-9 to TRBJ1-1; D not resolved. The CDR3 spans 13 residues. Per the germline V gene, CDR1 is SEHNR and CDR2 is FQNEAQ (reference sequence). V was clipped by 4 bases and J by 11 bases, with 17 bases between them. The CDR3 reads CASSSMSEQGAFF. CDR3 nucleotides: TGTGCCAGCAGCTCGATGAGCGAACAAGGCGCTTTCTTT.

This clonotype appeared a few times. This sequence joins TRBV27 and TRBJ2-2; a weak D match, TRBD2 (7 bases). Germline-derived CDR1 and CDR2 are MNHEY and SMNVEV (reference sequence). This CDR3 is 14 amino acids long. The germline V and J ends were trimmed by 2 bases and 7 bases, with 11 bases remaining between them. The CDR3 loop reads CASSLRGGGGELFF. In DNA form, the CDR3 reads TGTGCCAGCAGTTTAAGGGGGGGCGGCGGGGAGCTGTTTTTT.

The rearrangement links TRBV6-1 to TRBJ1-1; the D gene is possibly TRBD1 (6 bases). This CDR3 has 14 amino acids. In germline, CDR1 is MNHNS, CDR2 SASEGT. The V and J ends lost 7 bases and 1 base respectively, with 13 bases between them. CDR3 in DNA: TGTGCCAGCATTCGGACAGCCGGGAACACTGAAGCTTTCTTT. Protein: CASIRTAGNTEAFF.

This chain links TRBV7-2 with TRBJ1-2; D call uncertain. The CDR3 totals 14 residues. The V end lost 2 bases, the J end lost 6 bases, and 13 bases lay between the germline ends. Per the germline V gene, CDR1 is SGHTA and CDR2 is FQGNSA. DNA of the CDR3: TGTGCCAGCAGCTTACGGCGTCAGGATCATGGCTACACCTTC. Translated, it gives CASSLRRQDHGYTF.

The DNA for the CDR3 is TGTGCCAGCAGTTACGGGGGACAGGGGAATCAGCCCCAGCATTTT. Translation gives CASSYGGQGNQPQHF. The chain couples TRBV6-2 or TRBV6-3 to TRBJ1-5; the match to TRBD1 covers 10 bases. The length of the CDR3 is 15 residues. Germline trimming cut 2 bases from V and 4 bases from J; bases unmatched to any gene: 2. Germline CDR1 MNHEY, CDR2 SVGEGT.

This chain uses TRBV5-1 with TRBJ1-2; D is possibly TRBD1 (6 bases). Trimming removed 4 bases at V and 2 bases at J, with 12 bases between. This CDR3 has 14 residues. In germline, CDR1 is SGHRS, CDR2 YFSETQ. This chain's CDR3 is CASSGGTNNYGYTF. DNA of the CDR3: TGCGCCAGCAGCGGGGGGACAAACAACTATGGCTACACCTTC. Variable domain in full (rest from reference TRBV5-1 and TRBJ1-2): KAGVTQTPRYLIKTRGQQVTLSCSPISGHRSVSWYQQTPGQGLQFLFEYFSETQRNKGNFPGRFSGRQFSNSRSEMNVSTLELGDSALYLCASSGGTNNYGYTFGSGTRLTVV.

The chain links TRBV30 to TRBJ2-7; D possibly corresponds to TRBD2 (6 bases). This CDR3 is 14 amino acids long. Trimming stripped 8 bases from V and 4 bases from J, with 21 bases between. Germline assignment: CDR1 GTSNPN and CDR2 SVGIG (reference sequence). CDR3 DNA sequence: TGTGCCGGAAAGAGTCTTGGGAGGCCGTACGAGCAGTACTTC. Translated: CAGKSLGRPYEQYF.

This clonotype was recorded a few times. The chain couples TRBV23-1 to TRBJ1-6; weak D call: TRBD1 (6 bases). TRBV23-1 is designated an ORF whose function remains uncertain. V lost 4 bases, J lost 4 bases, and 14 bases lay in between. The length of the CDR3 is 16 residues. The CDR3 loop is CASSPPGHTYNSPLHF. The CDR3, as DNA: TGCGCCAGCAGTCCACCGGGACACACTTATAATTCACCCCTCCACTTT.

By frequency in the sample, this clonotype is medium-sized. The chain is built from TRBV24-1 and TRBJ1-6; D unresolved. The CDR3 loop spans 16 amino acids. In germline, CDR1 is KGHDR, CDR2 SFDVKD. Trimming took off 5 bases at V and 1 base at J, with 11 bases between the two ends. The CDR3 loop reads CATSVQAPSYNSPLHF. Written as DNA, the CDR3 is TGTGCCACCAGTGTTCAGGCGCCGTCCTATAATTCACCCCTCCACTTT.

This clonotype turned up a few times. The chain recombines TRBV6-1 with TRBJ1-6, with a tentative D call TRBD1 (6 bases). There are 16 residues in the CDR3. Germline assignment: CDR1 MNHNS and CDR2 SASEGT. V lost 8 bases, J lost 0 bases, and 14 bases lay in between. CDR3 DNA sequence: TGTGCCAGCGAACGCGGGGGCGGCTCCTATAATTCACCCCTCCACTTT. As protein: CASERGGGSYNSPLHF.